This T cell receptor beta chain was documented in a study of blood T cell repertoires in COVID-19 (dated by TCRdb to 2020 to 2021). In terms of the full investigation: Samples from collaborators originated in the United States, Italy and Spain and spanned both the acute and convalescent phases of COVID-19. Samples came from the ongoing ImmuneRACE study (first 160 participants) plus 1,254 subjects from 6 global collaborators. The prospective study material was composed of cDNA or gDNA derived from T cells, B-cell-depleted T cells, or PBMCs. Subjects who had been exposed to COVID-19, were actively infected with it, or had recovered from it provided the deeply sampled blood TCRbeta repertoires that made up the dataset. A freely available public database, intended as a resource for researchers studying the immune response to SARS-CoV-2, is where the repertoires were released. Where available, HLA class I and class II types were taken from metadata supplied by the sample provider and were not determined by assay-based typing. Sample metadata almost always included a de-identified subject ID, COVID-19 status, age in years and sex.

The immunoSEQ Assay, a bias-controlled multiplex PCR, was used to amplify TCRbeta CDR3 regions from genomic DNA. The original methods were these. The number of nucleated cells in each sample was estimated from the amplification of reference gene primers within the assay. Sequence reads were collapsed and filtered to measure the absolute abundance of every unique TCRbeta CDR3 rearrangement. Productive Simpson clonality was computed per sample as the square root of Simpson's diversity index over productive rearrangements. Here the immuneACCESS table is served through TCRdb, limited to in-frame sequences with V and J called. Missing clones are a known gap in these copies; in checked studies unresolved V genes cover under half, and the rest lacks a known reason. V and J calls and clone size follow that table, whereas D and trimming were derived from the DNA. This sample comprises approximately 240,000 clones, about 80% of them detected only once. In total, the top ten clones hold roughly 1.3% of the sample.

A word on this clone: What this receptor recognizes is not known. There are no base qualities to consult, and no much larger clone falls within one base.

Participants in the prospective study were enrolled through a virtual design, were aged about 18 to 100 years, and lived in roughly 25 United States geographic areas. In the prospective study, participants were assigned to cohorts based on the clinical history participants reported in a screening survey and a study questionnaire. Each participant in the prospective study had whole blood, serum and a nasopharyngeal or oropharyngeal swab collected by mobile phlebotomists. Prospective study participants could optionally give additional blood draws and questionnaires over an approximately two-month period. Before DNA extraction, blood samples from the prospective study were shipped at room temperature or frozen. General findings and caveats noted by the study authors: How much clinical and demographic metadata was included differed by source and by participant, and the metadata was provided uncurated.

CDR1 and CDR2 are drawn from the germline V gene: SNHLY, FYNNEI. V has 10 bases trimmed and J has 7 bases trimmed; junction bases matching no gene number 7. The CDR3 has 14 amino acids, counting the end cysteine and phenylalanine. The sequence is cut down to CDR3 DNA, 42 bases in frame from base 1. This chain is built from TRBV2 and TRBJ1-6, with 10 middle bases fitting TRBD1. Material: PBMCs or T cells enriched from blood (not recorded which). The receptor comes from a woman aged 40-49 years with acute COVID-19. The CDR3 sequence is CATRQGAGNSPLHF. At the DNA level, the sequence is TGTGCCACCCGACAGGGGGCTGGGAATTCACCCCTCCACTTT.